The 21 T cell receptor beta chains reported below all come from one sample, sequenced in a study of post-analysis software for immune sequencing data. Study observations and caveats: Patients carried 4 or 5 TRBV segments more frequently than controls did, and TRBV5-6, TRBV5-1 and TRBV20-1 were among them.

For these TCRs, the target antigens are not known. Libraries were made from TCR beta cDNA, and they carried unique molecular identifiers. TCRdb ran MiXCR on the PCR reads and lists one entry per CDR3 protein. This table holds about 540,000 distinct CDR3 sequences, around 34% found once. The source material was blood. The receptors derive from a girl aged 2-17 years with multiple sclerosis.

The chain joins TRBV12-3 or TRBV12-4 to TRBJ1-5; D may be TRBD1 (5 bases). The length of the CDR3 is 15 residues. V was trimmed by 6 bases and J by 7 bases, leaving 19 bases between them. CDR3 in DNA: TGTGCCAGCAGCGACAGCAACCCTTCAAGGCAGCCCCAGCATTTT. Translating gives CASSDSNPSRQPQHF.

This clonotype was detected a few times. The chain links TRBV6-6 to TRBJ2-4; D may be TRBD1 (5 bases). CDR1 and CDR2 from the germline V gene are MNHNY and SVGAGI (reference sequence). This CDR3 spans 14 amino acids. Trimming removed 0 bases from V and 9 bases from J, with 12 bases in between. The CDR3 DNA follows: TGTGCCAGCAGTTACTCGTCCAGGGATGCCATTCAGTACTTC. Translation gives CASSYSSRDAIQYF.

This chain connects TRBV7-9 to TRBJ2-5; D is unresolved. With 5 bases removed from V and 5 bases from J, the gap between germline ends came to 15 bases. The CDR3 contains 14 residues. The germline V gene has CDR1 SEHNR and CDR2 FQNEAQ (reference sequence). The chain's CDR3 is CASSPTMRVETQYF. In DNA, the CDR3 is TGTGCCAGCAGCCCGACAATGCGAGTGGAGACCCAGTACTTC.

This clonotype was seen only a few times. J is TRBJ1-6 and V is TRBV20-1; maybe TRBD1 (5 bases). This CDR3 has 12 amino acids. Germline CDR1 and CDR2: DFQATT and SNEGSKA (reference sequence). The CDR3 loop is CSRGATDSPLHF. Written as DNA, the CDR3 is TGCTCTAGAGGGGCGACCGATTCACCCCTCCACTTT.

Remarks on this clonotype: One end of the junction is discordant with germline, which a read error may explain. The chain carries TRBV20-1 and TRBJ1-2, with D possibly TRBD1 on 5 matching bases. The CDR3 is 14 residues long. CDR1 is DFQATT, CDR2 SNEGSKA, per germline (reference sequence). The CDR3 region has the DNA TGCAGTGCTGCCATAGGGACGGTTAACTATGGCTACATCTTC. Its protein is CSAAIGTVNYGYIF.

This clonotype turned up a few times. J is TRBJ1-2 and V is TRBV20-1; D is perhaps TRBD1 (6 bases). With 6 bases removed from V and 2 bases from J, the gap between germline ends came to 16 bases. Germline CDR1 is DFQATT and CDR2 is SNEGSKA (reference sequence). The CDR3 has 14 amino acids. The CDR3: CSASFRDTNYGYTF. Written as DNA, the CDR3 is TGCAGTGCATCGTTCCGGGACACCAACTATGGCTACACCTTC.

The chain employs TRBV9 and TRBJ2-1, with TRBD2 matching 10 bases. CDR1 and CDR2 (germline): SGDLS, YYNGEE. The CDR3 runs 16 residues. V was clipped by 3 bases and J by 8 bases; unmatched bases: 11. The CDR3 DNA reads as TGTGCCAGCAGCGCTATTACTAGCGGGGCCTCCCATGAGCAGTTCTTC. It translates to CASSAITSGASHEQFF.

The chain employs TRBV6-2 or TRBV6-3 and TRBJ2-5; D is unclear. CDR3 length: 14 residues. V shed 2 bases and J shed 5 bases, with 12 bases lying between them. The V gene's germline CDR1 is MNHEY and CDR2 SVGEGT. CDR3 loop: CASSYNGPTETQYF. The CDR3, as DNA: TGTGCCAGCAGTTACAATGGCCCCACGGAGACCCAGTACTTC.

The genes are TRBV7-8 and TRBJ2-1; 9 positions match TRBD2. Germline CDR1 SGHVS, CDR2 FQNEAQ. Unmatched junction bases numbered 15, after V lost 3 bases and J lost 12 bases. This CDR3 has 16 amino acids. The CDR3 region has the DNA TGTGCCAGCAGCTTCTACCGGGCGGGAGGGCACGGCGGGCAGTTCTTC. Encoded protein: CASSFYRAGGHGGQFF.

The chain combines TRBV5-1 with TRBJ1-5; 7 bases are shared with TRBD1. V lost 4 bases to trimming and J lost 1 base; unmatched junction nucleotides: 14. CDR3 size: 18 residues. The V gene's germline CDR1 is SGHRS and CDR2 YFSETQ. The CDR3 sequence: CASSGDRAGVGSNQPQHF. The CDR3 coding sequence is TGCGCCAGCAGCGGAGACAGGGCCGGTGTAGGAAGCAATCAGCCCCAGCATTTT.

The V and J genes are TRBV9 and TRBJ2-5; no reliable D call. V was cut by 0 bases and J by 5 bases, with 8 bases left in between. CDR3 length equals 13 residues. CDR1 and CDR2 from the germline V gene are SGDLS and YYNGEE. CDR3 in amino acids: CASSVVGRETQYF. The CDR3 coding sequence is TGTGCCAGCAGCGTAGTTGGTAGGGAGACCCAGTACTTC.

V and J are TRBV3-1 and TRBJ2-7; 14 positions agree with TRBD2. This CDR3 has 20 residues. With V trimmed by 0 bases and J by 5 bases, 15 bases remained unmatched. Looked up from germline, CDR1 is LGHDT and CDR2 is YNNKEL (reference sequence). CDR3: CASSQEEGTSGGALRDEQYF. For the CDR3, the DNA is TGTGCCAGCAGCCAAGAAGAGGGGACTAGCGGGGGCGCTCTTAGGGACGAGCAGTACTTC.

This clonotype was seen more than once but under ten times. The chain couples TRBV6-4 to TRBJ1-2; 7 nucleotides match TRBD1. Germline V gene lookup returns CDR1 MRHNA and CDR2 SNTAGT. With V trimmed by 4 bases and J by 4 bases, 9 bases remained unmatched. This CDR3 has 15 amino acids. CDR3: CASSAEGATLYGYTF. The CDR3 region has the DNA TGTGCCAGCAGTGCGGAGGGGGCCACTCTCTATGGCTACACCTTC.

The V call is TRBV7-2, the J call TRBJ2-3; no reliable D call. The V end lost 5 bases, the J end lost 2 bases, and 11 bases lay between the germline ends. CDR1 is SGHTA, CDR2 FQGNSA, per germline. The CDR3 has 14 amino acids. The DNA for the CDR3 is TGTGCCAGCAGCCGATCGGCAAACACAGATACGCAGTATTTT. Translating it yields CASSRSANTDTQYF.

The chain is built from TRBV20-1 and TRBJ1-4; no reliable D call. CDR1 and CDR2 (germline): DFQATT, SNEGSKA (reference sequence). V was shortened by 5 bases and J by 4 bases, with 11 bases between the two germline ends. There are 13 residues in the CDR3. Here the CDR3 DNA reads TGCAGTGCTGCGACCGGGGATAATGAAAAACTGTTTTTT. Amino acids: CSAATGDNEKLFF.

The chain links TRBV20-1 to TRBJ1-1; D uncertain. The CDR3 has 13 residues. Trimming took off 0 bases at V and 1 base at J, with 6 bases between the two ends. CDR1 and CDR2 (germline): DFQATT, SNEGSKA (reference sequence). The CDR3 nucleotides are TGCAGTGCTAGAGAGTACAGGAACACTGAAGCTTTCTTT. Translated: CSAREYRNTEAFF.

The V gene is TRBV20-1, the J gene TRBJ2-7; TRBD2 is a possible D gene (5 bases). Germline V lookup: CDR1 DFQATT, CDR2 SNEGSKA (reference sequence). The CDR3 consists of 10 residues. V was pared by 3 bases and J by 6 bases, with 6 bases between. The CDR3 reads CSARRAEQYF. CDR3 sequence (DNA): TGCAGTGCTAGGAGGGCCGAGCAGTACTTC.

The chain has TRBV9 and TRBJ2-3, with 9 bases that match TRBD2. This CDR3 is 16 amino acids long. The germline gives CDR1 SGDLS, CDR2 YYNGEE. The junction had 10 bases not matched to a gene; V was cut back by 4 bases and J by 4 bases. CDR3 DNA: TGTGCCAGCAGCCTTAGCGGGGGCGGACGGGCAGATACGCAGTATTTT. It specifies CASSLSGGGRADTQYF.

This clonotype was found many times. The chain is built from TRBV27 and TRBJ1-2; tentative D call: TRBD1 (5 bases). The CDR3 length is 15 residues. Germline V lookup: CDR1 MNHEY, CDR2 SMNVEV (reference sequence). Trimming left V 5 bases short and J 3 bases short, with 16 bases between. CDR3 sequence reads: CASSPQGEGHYGYTF. The DNA for the CDR3 is TGTGCCAGCAGTCCCCAAGGGGAGGGCCACTATGGCTACACCTTC.

This clonotype was counted between two and nine times. The rearrangement uses TRBV4-1 and TRBJ2-3; D remains ambiguous. Trimming stripped 0 bases from V and 0 bases from J, with 4 bases between. The length of the CDR3 is 14 residues. Germline V lookup: CDR1 MGHRA, CDR2 YSYEKL. In DNA, the CDR3 is TGCGCCAGCAGCCAAGAGGGTAGCACAGATACGCAGTATTTT. It codes for CASSQEGSTDTQYF.

The V call is TRBV20-1, the J call TRBJ2-3; possibly TRBD1 or TRBD2 for D (6 bases each). Germline CDR1 DFQATT, CDR2 SNEGSKA (reference sequence). V was shortened by 1 base and J by 4 bases, with 12 bases between the two germline ends. CDR3 length: 14 residues. CDR3 region: CSARANGGADTQYF. The CDR3, as DNA: TGCAGTGCTAGAGCGAACGGGGGCGCAGATACGCAGTATTTT.